The TCR beta chain under discussion was sequenced for a study of T cell repertoires in cytomegalovirus infection. Study-wide background: In public TCR beta signatures, there were indications of both CMV infection and matching HLA type.

Points on this clonotype: The antigen is undetermined.

V gave up 0 bases and J gave up 4 bases, with 12 bases separating them. CDR3 length: 14 amino acids. Germline loops: CDR1 DFQATT, CDR2 SNEGSKA (reference sequence). The study, taken as a whole, reports: Summed public TCR beta family frequency identified CMV carriers bearing the relevant HLA. The ex vivo response was dominated by HLA-C-restricted CMV-specific TCR beta clonotypes.

TCRdb reprocessed the reads via MiXCR and lists one record per CDR3 protein. The sample contains about 400,000 distinct CDR3 sequences, roughly 18% of which appear only once. The receptor's source is a human donor in good health (CMV status not recorded). Some clones in this sample may be carry-over from other donors' samples. Sequenced material: PBMCs. This sequence joins TRBV20-1 and TRBJ1-2; tentative D call: TRBD1 (5 bases). The CDR3 DNA reads TGCAGTGCTAGAGAATGGGGGGAGCGCTATGGCTACACCTTC. Its translation: CSAREWGERYGYTF.